The 10 T cell receptor beta chains presented below share a single source sample, sequenced in a study of T cells after yellow fever vaccination (dated by TCRdb to about 2019). The meaning of the sample's treatment or condition label: live attenuated yellow fever vaccine strain. The method was 5' RACE. Data came from an Illumina HiSeq 2500. In TCRdb, the public reads were trimmed at Q25 with fastp and aligned with MiXCR, with productive beta chains retained. Every CDR3 protein is listed once, alongside the most common genes and DNA of its rows. The sample contains a few hundred thousand distinct CDR3 sequences, less than 20% of them found a single time. The ten largest clones represent roughly a sixth of the sample. The source was PBMCs, collected roughly 5 days after the first yellow fever vaccination. Receptor source: a man between 18 and 29 years old who received the YFV17D yellow fever vaccine.

This clonotype has just a few counts. The chain links TRBV6-1 to TRBJ1-5; D is unresolved. The germline gives CDR1 MNHNS, CDR2 SASEGT. The CDR3 consists of 18 residues. V was trimmed by 0 bases and J by 0 bases, leaving 15 bases between them. Written as DNA, the CDR3 is TGTGCCAGCAGTGAAGCATTTGCGGGAGCCTATAGCAATCAGCCCCAGCATTTT. This encodes CASSEAFAGAYSNQPQHF.

The chain links TRBV20-1 to TRBJ1-2; D ambiguous. V lost 5 bases to trimming and J lost 2 bases, with 12 bases between them. The length of the CDR3 is 13 residues. The V gene's germline CDR1 is DFQATT and CDR2 SNEGSKA (reference sequence). In DNA, the CDR3 is TGCAGTGCTCACACCCGGCGGAACTATGGCTACACCTTC. It specifies CSAHTRRNYGYTF.

The table lists this clonotype with a few counts. The J gene is TRBJ1-1, the V gene TRBV7-9; D gene uncertain. CDR1 and CDR2 (germline): SEHNR, FQNEAQ (reference sequence). V was cut by 5 bases and J by 0 bases, with 10 bases left in between. The CDR3 has 14 amino acids. This chain's CDR3 is CASSRVAMNTEAFF. The DNA of the CDR3 is TGTGCCAGCAGCCGTGTTGCCATGAACACTGAAGCTTTCTTT.

This clonotype has just a few counts. V gene TRBV2 combines with J gene TRBJ2-7; D gene uncertain. Germline V gene sequence: CDR1 SNHLY, CDR2 FYNNEI. V was clipped by 6 bases and J by 3 bases, with 15 bases between them. The CDR3 is 14 residues long. The CDR3 here is CASRAKVLYYEQYF. In DNA form, the CDR3 reads TGTGCCAGCAGGGCGAAAGTCTTATACTACGAGCAGTACTTC. Filled out from reference TRBV2 and TRBJ2-7, the complete variable domain reads EPEVTQTPSHQVTQMGQEVILRCVPISNHLYFYWYRQILGQKVEFLVSFYNNEISEKSEIFDDQFSVERPDGSNFTLKIRSTKLEDSAMYFCASRAKVLYYEQYFGPGTRLTVT.

The chain recombines TRBV19 with TRBJ2-3, with D unclear. The CDR3 has 15 residues. Looked up from germline, CDR1 is LNHDA and CDR2 is SQIVND (reference sequence). The V end was cut by 1 base, the J end by 4 bases, with 12 bases between. DNA for the CDR3: TGTGCCAGTAGTATAGCAAGGGATTGGTCAGATACGCAGTATTTT. It codes for CASSIARDWSDTQYF.

Here the CDR3 DNA reads TGCGCCAGCAGCTGGAATTCCGGGACAGGGGAACACACCGGGGAGCTGTTTTTT. This sequence encodes CASSWNSGTGEHTGELFF. This chain joins TRBV5-1 and TRBJ2-2; 10 bases agree with TRBD1. Unmatched junction bases numbered 11, after V lost 3 bases and J lost 3 bases. CDR1 and CDR2 from the germline V gene are SGHRS and YFSETQ. This CDR3 contains 18 residues.

This chain connects TRBV6-1 to TRBJ1-6; TRBD1 matches at 8 bases. There are 15 residues in the CDR3. The junction had 8 bases not matched to a gene; V was cut back by 6 bases and J by 7 bases. The V gene's germline CDR1 is MNHNS and CDR2 SASEGT. CDR3 residues: CASSTQGAGNSPLHF. The CDR3 coding sequence is TGTGCCAGCAGCACCCAGGGGGCCGGGAATTCACCCCTCCACTTT.

The genes are TRBV7-2 and TRBJ2-5; perhaps TRBD1 as D (5 bases). Germline-derived CDR1 and CDR2 are SGHTA and FQGNSA. V was shortened by 4 bases and J by 5 bases, with 11 bases between the two germline ends. This CDR3 spans 13 amino acids. The CDR3 nucleotides read TGTGCCAGCAGCTCGAACAAGGGGGAGACCCAGTACTTC. Translation: CASSSNKGETQYF.

Here the CDR3 DNA reads TGTGCCAGCAGCTTAGCGGCTAGCGGGGGCCAAGAGACCCAGTACTTC. This translates into CASSLAASGGQETQYF. The V gene is TRBV7-2, the J gene TRBJ2-5, with 10 bases lining up with TRBD2. The CDR3 is made up of 16 amino acids. Germline values: CDR1 SGHTA, CDR2 FQGNSA. Trimming at V came to 0 bases and at J to 1 base, leaving 2 bases not matched to a gene.

This CDR3 reads CASSTGGEQYV. In DNA, the CDR3 is TGCGCCAGCAGTACAGGGGGTGAGCAGTACGTC. J is TRBJ2-7 and V is TRBV10-2, with TRBD1 matching 8 bases. With 5 bases clipped from V and 7 bases from J, the junction kept 1 base outside the gene matches. This CDR3 is 11 amino acids long. Germline V lookup: CDR1 WSHSY, CDR2 SAAADI.